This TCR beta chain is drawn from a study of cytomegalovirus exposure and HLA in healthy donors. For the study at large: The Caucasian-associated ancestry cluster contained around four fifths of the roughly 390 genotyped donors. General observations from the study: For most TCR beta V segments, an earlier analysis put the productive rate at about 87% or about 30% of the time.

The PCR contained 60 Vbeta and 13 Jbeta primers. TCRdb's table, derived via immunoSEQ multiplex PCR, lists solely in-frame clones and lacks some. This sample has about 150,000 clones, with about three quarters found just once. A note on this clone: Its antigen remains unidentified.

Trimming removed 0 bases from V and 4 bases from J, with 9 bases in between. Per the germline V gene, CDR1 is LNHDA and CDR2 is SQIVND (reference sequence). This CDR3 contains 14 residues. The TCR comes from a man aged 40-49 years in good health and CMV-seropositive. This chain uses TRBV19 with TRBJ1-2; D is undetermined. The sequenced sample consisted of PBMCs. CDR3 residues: CASSIEADFYGYTF. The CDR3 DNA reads TGTGCCAGTAGTATAGAGGCAGACTTCTATGGCTACACCTTC.